This T cell receptor (beta chain) is from a study of blood T cells in healthy people across ages. General study points: Not knowing donor CMV status may have confounded expanded clonotype changes.

CDR1 and CDR2 (germline): MNHEY, SVGEGT. V gave up 2 bases and J gave up 2 bases, with 16 bases separating them. The CDR3 contains 17 residues. Extraction yielded at least 5.5 micrograms of total RNA per sample. A few counts support this clonotype. What it recognizes is unknown. The authors ran a second PCR of about 6 to 11 cycles using a sample-barcoded 5' primer and a J-beta primer mix. Each cDNA molecule was tagged by a template-switch adaptor that had 12 random nucleotides. TCRdb fed the 5' RACE reads into MiXCR, producing one record per CDR3 protein. This table has around 2 million distinct CDR3 sequences, roughly 43% appearing once.

This sequence joins TRBV6-2 or TRBV6-3 and TRBJ1-5; D perhaps matches TRBD1 (5 bases). The material sequenced was blood. The sequence derives from a human donor in good health. The CDR3, as DNA: TGTGCCAGCAGTTACAGCGGGCAGGGATATGGCAATCAGCCCCAGCATTTT. As protein: CASSYSGQGYGNQPQHF.